The source of this T cell receptor beta chain is a study of early T cells in non-severe SARS-CoV-2 infection. This CDR3 is built from 14 residues. Deletions cut 0 bases from V and 5 bases from J, with 7 bases between. The V gene's germline CDR1 is SGHTA and CDR2 FQGTGA. In this sample, this clonotype turned up a few times. Individual cDNA molecules were tagged with unique molecular identifiers. TCRdb re-analysed the 5' RACE reads in MiXCR, keeping a single row per CDR3 protein. This sample has some 62,000 distinct CDR3 sequences; roughly 8.2% occur once, and the top ten carry around an eighth. The receptor's source is an adult who was a healthcare worker with PCR-confirmed SARS-CoV-2 infection or an uninfected control (not recorded which). Sequenced here: whole blood, sampled at baseline. The V call is TRBV7-3, the J call TRBJ2-2; D call uncertain. The CDR3 sequence is CASSLTWPTGELFF. DNA of the CDR3: TGTGCCAGCAGCTTAACATGGCCGACCGGGGAGCTGTTTTTT.